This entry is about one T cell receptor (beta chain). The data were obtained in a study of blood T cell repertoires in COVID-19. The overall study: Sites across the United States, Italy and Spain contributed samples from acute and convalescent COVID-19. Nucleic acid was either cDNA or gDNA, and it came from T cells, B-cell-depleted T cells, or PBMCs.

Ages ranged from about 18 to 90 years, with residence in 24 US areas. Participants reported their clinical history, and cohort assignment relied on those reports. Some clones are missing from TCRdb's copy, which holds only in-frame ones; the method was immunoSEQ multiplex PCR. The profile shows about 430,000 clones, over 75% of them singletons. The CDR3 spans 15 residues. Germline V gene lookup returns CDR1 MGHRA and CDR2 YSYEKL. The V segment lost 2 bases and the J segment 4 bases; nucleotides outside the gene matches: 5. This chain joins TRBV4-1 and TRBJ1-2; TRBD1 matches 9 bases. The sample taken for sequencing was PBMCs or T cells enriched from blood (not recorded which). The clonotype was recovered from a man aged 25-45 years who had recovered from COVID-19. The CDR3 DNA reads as TGCGCCAGCAGCCAAATACAGGGGGCTCGCTATGGCTACACCTTC. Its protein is CASSQIQGARYGYTF.